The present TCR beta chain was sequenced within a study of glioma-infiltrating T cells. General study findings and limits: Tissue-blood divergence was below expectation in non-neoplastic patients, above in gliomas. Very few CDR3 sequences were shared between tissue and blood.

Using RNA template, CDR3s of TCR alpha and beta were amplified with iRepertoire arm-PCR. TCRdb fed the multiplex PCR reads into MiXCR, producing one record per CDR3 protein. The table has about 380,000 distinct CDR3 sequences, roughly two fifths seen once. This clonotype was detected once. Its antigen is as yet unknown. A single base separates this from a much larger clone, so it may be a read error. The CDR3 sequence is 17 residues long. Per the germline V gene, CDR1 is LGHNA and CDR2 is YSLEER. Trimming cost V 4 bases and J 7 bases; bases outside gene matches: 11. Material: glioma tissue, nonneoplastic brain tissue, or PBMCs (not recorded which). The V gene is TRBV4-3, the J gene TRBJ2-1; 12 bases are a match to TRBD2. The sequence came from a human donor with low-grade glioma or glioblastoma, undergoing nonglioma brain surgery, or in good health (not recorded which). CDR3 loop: CASSRDGRLAGDNEQFF. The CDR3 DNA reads TGCGCCAGCAGCCGAGATGGGCGACTAGCGGGAGATAATGAGCAGTTCTTC.